The next 30 T cell receptor beta chains were all read from a single sample in a study of blood T cell repertoires in COVID-19. The assay was immunoSEQ multiplex PCR, and TCRdb's table has in-frame clones only and misses some. This sample has 250,000 to 300,000 clones, with about 86% found just once. Material for sequencing was PBMCs or T cells enriched from blood (not recorded which). These receptors all come from a man aged 45 to 65 who had recovered from COVID-19.

The chain uses TRBV7-2 and TRBJ1-2; D not resolved. Germline V CDR1 and CDR2: SGHTA, FQGNSA. The V gene lost 3 bases and the J gene lost 2 bases, with 10 bases spanning the gap. The CDR3 totals 14 residues. CDR3 DNA sequence: TGTGCCAGCAGCTTCTCGGCGGGAAACTATGGCTACACCTTC. Translation gives CASSFSAGNYGYTF.

This clone occurred once. The chain employs TRBV10-2 and TRBJ1-2; no definite D call. Trimming left V 8 bases short and J 3 bases short, with 19 bases between. This CDR3 has 15 amino acids. The V gene's germline CDR1 is WSHSY and CDR2 SAAADI. The CDR3 reads CASSQGWGGDYGYTF. In DNA, the CDR3 is TGCGCCAGCTCCCAAGGTTGGGGAGGAGACTATGGCTACACCTTC.

This chain joins TRBV5-6 and TRBJ2-2, with TRBD2 matching over 7 bases. After removal of 2 bases from V and 2 bases from J, the junction contained 9 bases not matched to a gene. The CDR3 consists of 17 residues. Germline lookup yields CDR1 SGHDT and CDR2 YYEEEE. For the CDR3, the DNA is TGTGCCAGCAGCTTCCTTAGAGGGAGGGCCAACACCGGGGAGCTGTTTTTT. The encoded protein is CASSFLRGRANTGELFF.

The V and J genes are TRBV18 and TRBJ2-1; 7 bases are shared with TRBD1. This CDR3 is built from 15 residues. Germline V gene data show CDR1 as KGHSH and CDR2 as LQKENI. With 2 bases clipped from V and 4 bases from J, the junction kept 5 bases outside the gene matches. CDR3 coding DNA: TGTGCCAGCTCACCATTTCAGACAGGGTACAATGAGCAGTTCTTC. As protein: CASSPFQTGYNEQFF. The full variable domain, with the rest looked up from reference TRBV18 and TRBJ2-1, is NAGVMQNPRHLVRRRGQEARLRCSPMKGHSHVYWYRQLPEEGLKFMVYLQKENIIDESGMPKERFSAEFPKEGPSILRIQQVVRGDSAAYFCASSPFQTGYNEQFFGPGTRLTVL.

This clone was seen a handful of times. The rearrangement joins TRBV6-5 to TRBJ2-7; D may be TRBD2 (5 bases). Trimming left V 6 bases short and J 3 bases short, with 6 bases between. The CDR3 extends over 11 amino acids. Germline assignment: CDR1 MNHEY and CDR2 SVGAGI. The CDR3 nucleotides read TGTGCCAGCAGACGGGACTACGAGCAGTACTTC. Encoded protein: CASRRDYEQYF.

V usage is TRBV6-5 and J usage is TRBJ1-2, with D tentatively TRBD1 (6 bases). Per the germline V gene, CDR1 is MNHEY and CDR2 is SVGAGI. Trimming cost V 4 bases and J 6 bases, with 18 bases left between them. This CDR3 has 15 residues. CDR3 sequence (DNA): TGTGCCAGCAGTTTCTCCCAGGGGACGGCGGATGGCTACACCTTC. Translating gives CASSFSQGTADGYTF.

The chain has TRBV11-2 and TRBJ1-1; D unclear. There are 15 residues in the CDR3. Germline CDR1 SGHAT, CDR2 FQNNGV. V lost 1 base to trimming and J lost 1 base, with 10 bases between them. The CDR3, as DNA: TGTGCCAGCAGCTTAGGCACATTTGGGAACACTGAAGCTTTCTTT. It is translated as CASSLGTFGNTEAFF.

The chain links TRBV7-9 to TRBJ1-5, with TRBD1 matching over 9 bases. CDR3 size: 16 residues. Germline V lookup: CDR1 SEHNR, CDR2 FQNEAQ (reference sequence). The V segment lost 2 bases and the J segment 7 bases; nucleotides outside the gene matches: 9. The chain's CDR3 is CASSLTSGTGIQPQHF. The CDR3 DNA reads TGTGCCAGCAGCTTAACGTCCGGGACAGGGATCCAGCCCCAGCATTTT.

This chain connects TRBV7-8 to TRBJ1-1, with D hard to call. CDR1 SGHVS and CDR2 FQNEAQ come from the germline V gene. The CDR3 loop spans 15 amino acids. V gave up 0 bases and J gave up 3 bases, with 11 bases separating them. The CDR3 is CASSLAGRSYTEAFF. CDR3 DNA: TGTGCCAGCAGCTTAGCAGGGAGAAGCTACACTGAAGCTTTCTTT.

The CDR3 here is CASRTGPNYEQYF. The CDR3 DNA is TGCGCCAGTCGGACAGGACCTAACTACGAGCAGTACTTC. The chain joins TRBV5-1 to TRBJ2-7, with 7 nucleotides matching TRBD1. Looked up from germline, CDR1 is SGHRS and CDR2 is YFSETQ. Germline trimming cut 8 bases from V and 3 bases from J; bases unmatched to any gene: 8. The CDR3 spans 13 residues. Combining the CDR3 with reference TRBV5-1 and TRBJ2-7 gives the whole variable domain KAGVTQTPRYLIKTRGQQVTLSCSPISGHRSVSWYQQTPGQGLQFLFEYFSETQRNKGNFPGRFSGRQFSNSRSEMNVSTLELGDSALYLCASRTGPNYEQYFGPGTRLTVT.

V usage is TRBV11-2 and J usage is TRBJ1-3; a weak D match, TRBD1 (5 bases). Looked up from germline, CDR1 is SGHAT and CDR2 is FQNNGV. V was cut by 1 base and J by 1 base, with 11 bases left in between. This CDR3 is 16 amino acids long. The CDR3 is CASSLAPQGSGNTIYF. In DNA, the CDR3 is TGTGCCAGCAGCTTAGCCCCCCAGGGATCTGGAAACACCATATATTTT.

CDR3 coding DNA: TGTGCCAGCAGCCCACAGGGGGGAAATGAAAAACTGTTTTTT. It is translated as CASSPQGGNEKLFF. The V gene is TRBV5-4, the J gene TRBJ1-4, with TRBD1 matching over 8 bases. Germline CDR1 reads SGHNT; CDR2 reads YYREEE (reference sequence). This CDR3 comprises 14 residues. Trimming took 4 bases from V and 5 from J; bases not matched to a gene: 4.

The chain recombines TRBV6-5 with TRBJ2-4; TRBD2 matches at 8 bases. The V segment lost 8 bases and the J segment 5 bases; nucleotides outside the gene matches: 8. The CDR3 consists of 14 residues. Germline V lookup: CDR1 MNHEY, CDR2 SVGAGI. The DNA for the CDR3 is TGTGCCAGCGGGGCAGCGGGAGTTGAAAACATTCAGTACTTC. As protein: CASGAAGVENIQYF.

J is TRBJ1-2 and V is TRBV2; 8 bases match TRBD1. Trimming took 9 bases from V and 4 from J; bases not matched to a gene: 4. The CDR3 length is 12 residues. Germline assignment: CDR1 SNHLY and CDR2 FYNNEI. The CDR3 DNA is TGTGCCAGTATGACAGGGGTCTATGGCTACACCTTC. It yields the protein CASMTGVYGYTF.

The V gene is TRBV18, the J gene TRBJ1-5, with D possibly TRBD1 on 6 matching bases. The CDR3 has 14 amino acids. Trimming shortened V by 2 bases and J by 6 bases, and 11 bases separated the two germline ends. Per the germline V gene, CDR1 is KGHSH and CDR2 is LQKENI. CDR3 DNA sequence: TGTGCCAGCTCACCAGGGGGCGCCGGTCAGCCCCAGCATTTT. Residues: CASSPGGAGQPQHF.

This clone has only one observation. The chain recombines TRBV11-2 with TRBJ2-7; D possibly corresponds to TRBD2 (6 bases). With 5 bases removed from V and 3 bases from J, the gap between germline ends came to 17 bases. The germline gives CDR1 SGHAT, CDR2 FQNNGV. The length of the CDR3 is 15 residues. CDR3 coding DNA: TGTGCCAGCAGCCCCCCCTCGGGGGAAATCTACGAGCAGTACTTC. It encodes CASSPPSGEIYEQYF.

V usage is TRBV27 and J usage is TRBJ2-1; 11 positions match TRBD2. V shed 5 bases, J shed 10 bases, and the junction held 1 base outside the gene matches. CDR3 length equals 12 residues. CDR1 and CDR2 (germline): MNHEY, SMNVEV (reference sequence). CDR3 protein: CASSASGREQFF. CDR3 DNA: TGTGCCAGCAGTGCTAGCGGGAGGGAGCAGTTCTTC.

The V call is TRBV15, the J call TRBJ2-5, with TRBD2 as a possible D gene (7 bases). The CDR3 runs to 13 residues. Trimming shortened V by 9 bases and J by 5 bases, and 16 bases separated the two germline ends. Per germline, CDR1 LNHNV and CDR2 YYDKDF (reference sequence). The CDR3 sequence: CATGGGSRETQYF. CDR3 nucleotides: TGTGCCACTGGGGGGGGCTCGAGGGAGACCCAGTACTTC.

V usage is TRBV10-3 and J usage is TRBJ2-5; TRBD2 aligns across 7 bases. With 8 bases clipped from V and 5 bases from J, the junction kept 11 bases outside the gene matches. The CDR3 length is 14 residues. From germline, CDR1 is ENHRY and CDR2 SYGVKD. The CDR3 bases are TGTGCCATCCGCCCCGCGGGAGATGTGGAGACCCAGTACTTC. Translation gives CAIRPAGDVETQYF.

The genes are TRBV9 and TRBJ1-3; D ambiguous. Germline values: CDR1 SGDLS, CDR2 YYNGEE. The CDR3 is made up of 15 amino acids. Trimming left V 1 base short and J 0 bases short, with 8 bases between. Written as DNA, the CDR3 is TGTGCCAGCAGCGTAAGTGGCAGCTCTGGAAACACCATATATTTT. Residues: CASSVSGSSGNTIYF.

The chain uses TRBV19 and TRBJ2-7; maybe TRBD2 (6 bases). Germline CDR1 and CDR2: LNHDA and SQIVND (reference sequence). The CDR3 runs 13 residues. V was trimmed by 0 bases and J by 6 bases, leaving 9 bases between them. For the CDR3, the DNA is TGTGCCAGTAGTATAGATTCCGGGGGCGAGCAGTACTTC. This translates into CASSIDSGGEQYF.

This clone was counted between two and nine times. The rearrangement uses TRBV6-5 and TRBJ1-1, with D perhaps TRBD1 (6 bases). Trimming removed 6 bases at V and 1 base at J, with 12 bases between. This CDR3 spans 14 amino acids. Germline V CDR1 and CDR2: MNHEY, SVGAGI. CDR3 loop: CASRGTQSNTEAFF. The DNA for the CDR3 is TGTGCCAGCAGAGGGACACAGTCGAACACTGAAGCTTTCTTT.

The chain joins TRBV2 to TRBJ1-4; the match to TRBD1 covers 7 bases. CDR1 SNHLY and CDR2 FYNNEI come from the germline V gene. This CDR3 has 14 residues. Trimming removed 6 bases from V and 5 bases from J; junction bases left unmatched: 6. The CDR3 region has the DNA TGTGCCAGCAGCATAACGACAGGGAATGAAAAACTGTTTTTT. Translating gives CASSITTGNEKLFF. Supplemented by reference TRBV2 and TRBJ1-4, the full variable domain reads EPEVTQTPSHQVTQMGQEVILRCVPISNHLYFYWYRQILGQKVEFLVSFYNNEISEKSEIFDDQFSVERPDGSNFTLKIRSTKLEDSAMYFCASSITTGNEKLFFGSGTQLSVL.

This clone has just a few counts. The V and J genes are TRBV7-9 and TRBJ1-6; the D gene is possibly TRBD1 (6 bases). The V and J ends lost 1 base and 4 bases respectively, with 14 bases between them. The germline V gene encodes CDR1 SEHNR and CDR2 FQNEAQ (reference sequence). The CDR3 has 17 amino acids. The DNA of the CDR3 is TGTGCCAGCAGCTTAGGTACAGGGACCTCGTATAATTCACCCCTCCACTTT. It specifies CASSLGTGTSYNSPLHF.

The chain is built from TRBV5-5 and TRBJ2-7, with 11 bases aligning to TRBD2. This CDR3 has 15 amino acids. Germline CDR1 SGHKS, CDR2 YYEKEE (reference sequence). The ends lost 4 bases at V and 2 bases at J; junction bases unmatched: 5. The CDR3 nucleotides read TGTGCCAGCAGCCTTCGACTAGCGGGAACCTACGAGCAGTACTTC. Encoded protein: CASSLRLAGTYEQYF.

J is TRBJ1-2 and V is TRBV5-1; the D is unclear. This CDR3 has 12 amino acids. CDR1 is SGHRS and CDR2 is YFSETQ in the germline V gene. Trimming left V 0 bases short and J 5 bases short, with 5 bases between. DNA of the CDR3: TGCGCCAGCAGCTTGGAGCCTTATGGCTACACCTTC. It codes for CASSLEPYGYTF.

This chain joins TRBV6-2 or TRBV6-3 and TRBJ2-2; 8 nucleotides line up with TRBD1. CDR3 length: 16 amino acids. V gave up 2 bases and J gave up 6 bases; unmatched junction bases: 8. The germline gives CDR1 MNHEY, CDR2 SVGEGT. CDR3: CASSYGQGASSGELFF. The CDR3 bases are TGTGCCAGCAGTTACGGTCAGGGGGCCAGTTCCGGGGAGCTGTTTTTT.

Here the CDR3 DNA reads TGTGCCAGCAGTGCCCAGCTAGCGGGGGGCGGCGAGACCCAGTACTTC. Translation gives CASSAQLAGGGETQYF. The rearrangement links TRBV6-1 to TRBJ2-5; TRBD2 aligns across 11 bases. This CDR3 spans 16 amino acids. The V segment lost 4 bases and the J segment 5 bases; nucleotides outside the gene matches: 9. CDR1 is MNHNS and CDR2 is SASEGT in the germline V gene.

This clone was seen a handful of times. V and J are TRBV7-3 and TRBJ2-5, with TRBD2 identical over 14 bases. The junction had 10 bases not matched to a gene; V was cut back by 0 bases and J by 4 bases. This CDR3 comprises 19 residues. CDR1 and CDR2 (germline): SGHTA, FQGTGA. The CDR3 coding sequence is TGTGCCAGCAGCTTAACATTGCCGGGACTAGCGGGAGCAGGAGAGACCCAGTACTTC. Translation: CASSLTLPGLAGAGETQYF.

The V and J genes are TRBV29-1 and TRBJ1-1; a possible D gene is TRBD1 (6 bases). This CDR3 spans 14 amino acids. Germline CDR1 SQVTM, CDR2 ANQGSEA. V dropped 6 bases and J dropped 2 bases, with 16 bases sitting between them. CDR3 coding DNA: TGCAGCGTCTCACAGGGATCCGCTAACACTGAAGCTTTCTTT. It yields the protein CSVSQGSANTEAFF.